A single sample is the source of the 7 T cell receptor beta chains below, sequenced in a study of CD8 T cells in ankylosing spondylitis. TCRdb independently ran MiXCR on the 5' RACE reads; one entry per CDR3 protein. The table has around 330,000 distinct CDR3 sequences, around 10% seen once; the top ten hold roughly 9%. The sequenced sample consisted of blood, either unsorted or a sorted T cell fraction (not recorded which). These receptors were obtained from a female donor with ankylosing spondylitis or in good health (not recorded which).

The chain uses TRBV20-1 and TRBJ2-3, with D uncertain. Trimming pared 5 bases from V and 4 bases from J, leaving 16 bases between. The CDR3 runs 14 residues. The germline gives CDR1 DFQATT, CDR2 SNEGSKA (reference sequence). The CDR3 sequence is CSAFRAPPADTQYF. CDR3 in DNA: TGCAGTGCTTTCCGGGCCCCACCAGCAGATACGCAGTATTTT.

This clonotype was counted a few times. The chain links TRBV5-1 to TRBJ2-2; 11 nucleotides match TRBD2. CDR1 and CDR2 (germline): SGHRS, YFSETQ. The CDR3 consists of 14 residues. The V gene end was trimmed by 2 bases and the J gene end by 11 bases; junction bases not matched to a gene: 5. CDR3 nucleotides: TGCGCCAGCAGCTTCGTACTAGCGGGGGCCGAGCTGTTTTTT. Amino acid sequence: CASSFVLAGAELFF.

V usage is TRBV20-1 and J usage is TRBJ1-4; D may be TRBD1 (5 bases). V lost 1 base and J 3 bases, leaving 6 bases between the germline ends. There are 13 residues in the CDR3. CDR1 is DFQATT and CDR2 is SNEGSKA in the germline V gene (reference sequence). CDR3 protein: CSARATANEKLFF. CDR3 in DNA: TGCAGTGCTAGAGCGACAGCTAATGAAAAACTGTTTTTT.

Many counts were recorded for this clonotype. The V call is TRBV7-6, the J call TRBJ2-7; 7 bases line up with TRBD1. The CDR3 sequence is 15 residues long. Trimming at V came to 6 bases and at J to 2 bases, leaving 10 bases not matched to a gene. In germline, CDR1 is SGHVS, CDR2 FNYEAQ. CDR3 DNA sequence: TGTGCCAGCAGTGGGGGAGACAGGGCTCCCTACGAGCAGTACTTC. Amino acids: CASSGGDRAPYEQYF.

In nucleotides, the CDR3 is TGCAGTGCTAGTTGGGGCAGCTACAATGAGCAGTTCTTC. This sequence encodes CSASWGSYNEQFF. This rearrangement joins TRBV20-1 to TRBJ2-1, with a tentative D call TRBD1 (5 bases). The V gene's germline CDR1 is DFQATT and CDR2 SNEGSKA (reference sequence). The CDR3 runs 13 residues. The ends were cut back, 3 bases at V and 3 bases at J, with 9 bases in the middle.

This clonotype came up many times. The chain recombines TRBV20-1 with TRBJ2-3; 11 positions match TRBD2. In germline, CDR1 is DFQATT, CDR2 SNEGSKA (reference sequence). The ends lost 5 bases at V and 4 bases at J; junction bases unmatched: 11. This CDR3 comprises 16 residues. The DNA of the CDR3 is TGCAGTGCTCTGAAGGAAAGACTAGCGGGGCCAGATACGCAGTATTTT. Protein sequence: CSALKERLAGPDTQYF.

This clonotype has ten or more counts. The CDR3 DNA is TGTGCCAGCAGCCCCGGGGTCTACAGGGGCGAAAAACTGTTTTTT. Translation gives CASSPGVYRGEKLFF. The V gene is TRBV7-9, the J gene TRBJ1-4; 7 positions match TRBD1. V shed 5 bases and J 8 bases; nucleotides not matched to a gene: 11. The CDR3 has 15 amino acids. Per germline, CDR1 SEHNR and CDR2 FQNEAQ (reference sequence).